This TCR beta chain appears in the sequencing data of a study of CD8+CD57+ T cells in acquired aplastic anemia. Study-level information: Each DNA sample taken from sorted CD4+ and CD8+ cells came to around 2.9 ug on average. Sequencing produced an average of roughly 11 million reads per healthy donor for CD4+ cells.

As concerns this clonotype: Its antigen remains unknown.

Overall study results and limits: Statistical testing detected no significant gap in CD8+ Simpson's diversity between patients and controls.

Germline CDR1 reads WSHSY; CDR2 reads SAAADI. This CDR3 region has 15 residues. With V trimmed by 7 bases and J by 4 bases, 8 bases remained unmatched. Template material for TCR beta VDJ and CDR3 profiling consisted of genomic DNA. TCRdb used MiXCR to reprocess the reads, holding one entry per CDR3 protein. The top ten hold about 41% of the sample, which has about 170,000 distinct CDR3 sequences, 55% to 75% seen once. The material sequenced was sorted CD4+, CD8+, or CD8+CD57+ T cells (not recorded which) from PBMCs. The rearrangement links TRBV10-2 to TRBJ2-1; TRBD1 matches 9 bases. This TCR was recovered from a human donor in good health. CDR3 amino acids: CASMGPGQGYNEQFF. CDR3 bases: TGCGCCAGCATGGGGCCGGGACAGGGTTACAATGAGCAGTTCTTC.